This entry concerns a single T cell receptor (beta chain). Its antigen is currently unknown. These data come from a study of OX40 agonist ivuxolimab in advanced cancers. Overall study context: Three patients responded partially, comprising one with hepatocellular carcinoma and two with cutaneous melanoma.

Germline lookup yields CDR1 SNHLY and CDR2 FYNNEI. The CDR3 extends over 14 amino acids. With 8 bases clipped from V and 3 bases from J, the junction kept 5 bases outside the gene matches. Sequencing used immunoSEQ multiplex PCR; TCRdb keeps in-frame clones, though not all of them. The table records tens of thousands of clones, 80% to 85% of them present only once. Points from the study as a whole: There were, on average, more expanded clones in CD8+ T cells than in CD4+. Nonresponders included some who also had low normalized T-cell clonal expansion.

The chain is built from TRBV2 and TRBJ1-5; 9 nucleotides align to TRBD1. This sample comprised CD4+ or CD8+ T cells sorted from blood, obtained in a trial of the OX40 agonist ivuxolimab. The clonotype originates from an adult with an advanced solid tumor such as melanoma, head and neck, liver or kidney cancer. The CDR3 region has the DNA TGTGCCAGCGGGGGACAGGGACCCAATCAGCCCCAGCATTTT. Translation gives CASGGQGPNQPQHF.